This T cell receptor beta chain was captured in a study of cytomegalovirus exposure and HLA in healthy donors. The primer mix had 60 Vbeta and 13 Jbeta primers. Original handling: In a later analysis, of some 80 million unique beta chains, 9 million to 11 million appeared in at least two donors. Assay used: immunoSEQ multiplex PCR; TCRdb lists only in-frame clones, some missing. V and J calls and clone size come straight from that table; D and trimming were deduced from the DNA. The profile shows around 170,000 clones, about three quarters of them singletons. Study-level findings and limits: Several of the most significant clusters were apparently associated with common viral pathogens in a later analysis. Association of approximately 18,000 TCR beta sequences with HLA alleles was found at 0.05 false discovery rate in a later analysis. The majority of TCR sequences were rare, yet some public TCRs appeared in many donors.

Comments on this clone: The antigen is undetermined.

The trim removed 4 bases at V and 2 bases at J, leaving 18 bases unmatched. Germline V gives CDR1 KGHSH, CDR2 LQKENI. There are 19 residues in the CDR3. The V and J genes are TRBV18 and TRBJ1-2, with TRBD1 matching 8 bases. This TCR came from a young man in good health and CMV-seronegative. The sample was PBMCs. CDR3 amino acids: CASSQTRTGTVMENYGYTF. CDR3 in DNA: TGTGCCAGCTCACAGACCCGGACAGGGACGGTGATGGAAAACTATGGCTACACCTTC. Drawing the rest from reference TRBV18 and TRBJ1-2, the complete variable domain is NAGVMQNPRHLVRRRGQEARLRCSPMKGHSHVYWYRQLPEEGLKFMVYLQKENIIDESGMPKERFSAEFPKEGPSILRIQQVVRGDSAAYFCASSQTRTGTVMENYGYTFGSGTRLTVV.